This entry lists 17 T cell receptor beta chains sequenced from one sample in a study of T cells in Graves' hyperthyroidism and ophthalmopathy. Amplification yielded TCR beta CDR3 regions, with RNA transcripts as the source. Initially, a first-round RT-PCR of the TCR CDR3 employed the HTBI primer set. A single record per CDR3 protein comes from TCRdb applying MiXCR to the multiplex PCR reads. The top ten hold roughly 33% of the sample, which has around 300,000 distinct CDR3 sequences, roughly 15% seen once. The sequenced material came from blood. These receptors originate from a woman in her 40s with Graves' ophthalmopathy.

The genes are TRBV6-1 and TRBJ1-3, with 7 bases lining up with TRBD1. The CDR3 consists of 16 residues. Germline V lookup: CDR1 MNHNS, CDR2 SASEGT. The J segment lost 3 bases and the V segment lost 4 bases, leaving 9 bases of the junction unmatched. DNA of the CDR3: TGTGCCAGCAGTGCCTTAGGACAGGTCTTTGGAAACACCATATATTTT. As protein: CASSALGQVFGNTIYF.

The CDR3 region has the DNA TGCGCCAGCAGCCAAGGCGGGACAGACTACAATGAGCAGTTCTTC. Protein sequence: CASSQGGTDYNEQFF. The J gene is TRBJ2-1, the V gene TRBV4-1, with D perhaps TRBD1 (7 bases). V lost 1 base to trimming and J lost 3 bases, with 10 bases between them. The germline V gene has CDR1 MGHRA and CDR2 YSYEKL. This CDR3 comprises 15 residues.

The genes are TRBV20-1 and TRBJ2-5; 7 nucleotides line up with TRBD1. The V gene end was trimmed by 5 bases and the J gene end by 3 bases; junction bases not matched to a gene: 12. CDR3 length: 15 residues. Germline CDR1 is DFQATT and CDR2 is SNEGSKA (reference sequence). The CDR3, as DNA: TGCAGTGCTCCTGAACTGACAGGGAGTGAAGAGACCCAGTACTTC. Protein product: CSAPELTGSEETQYF.

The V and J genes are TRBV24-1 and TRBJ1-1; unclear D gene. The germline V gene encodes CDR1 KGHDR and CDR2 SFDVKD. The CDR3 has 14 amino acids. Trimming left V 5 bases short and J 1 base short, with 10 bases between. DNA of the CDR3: TGTGCCACCAGTGTGGGTCCAAGGAACACTGAAGCTTTCTTT. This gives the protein CATSVGPRNTEAFF.

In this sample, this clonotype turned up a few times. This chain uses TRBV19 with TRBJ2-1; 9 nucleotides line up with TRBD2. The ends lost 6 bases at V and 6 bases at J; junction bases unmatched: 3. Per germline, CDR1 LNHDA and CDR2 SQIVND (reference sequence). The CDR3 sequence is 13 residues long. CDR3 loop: CASRAGGPNEQFF. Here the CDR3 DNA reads TGTGCCAGTAGGGCGGGGGGGCCCAATGAGCAGTTCTTC.

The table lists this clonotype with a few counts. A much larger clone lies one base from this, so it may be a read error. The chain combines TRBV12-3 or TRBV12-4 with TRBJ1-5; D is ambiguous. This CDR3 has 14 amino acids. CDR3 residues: CARSSPQHNQPQHF. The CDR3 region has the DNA TGTGCCCGCAGTTCCCCACAGCACAATCAGCCCCAGCATTTT.

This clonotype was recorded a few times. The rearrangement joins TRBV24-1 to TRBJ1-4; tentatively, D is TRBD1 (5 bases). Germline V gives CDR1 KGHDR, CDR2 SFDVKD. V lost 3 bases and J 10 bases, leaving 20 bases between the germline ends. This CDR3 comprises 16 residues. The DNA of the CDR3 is TGTGCCACCAGTGATCCCGCCGGCGGGGGAGAGGCAAAACTGTTTTTT. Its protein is CATSDPAGGGEAKLFF.

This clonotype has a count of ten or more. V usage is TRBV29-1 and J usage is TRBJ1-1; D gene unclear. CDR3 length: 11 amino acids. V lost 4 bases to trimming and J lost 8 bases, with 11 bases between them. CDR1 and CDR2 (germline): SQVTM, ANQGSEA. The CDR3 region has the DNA TGCAGCGTTGGGGAGGGTGGCGAAGCTTTCTTT. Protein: CSVGEGGEAFF.

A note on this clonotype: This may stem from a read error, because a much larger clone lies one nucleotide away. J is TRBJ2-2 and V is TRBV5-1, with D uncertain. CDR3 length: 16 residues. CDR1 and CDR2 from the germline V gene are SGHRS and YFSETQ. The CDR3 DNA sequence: TGCACCAGCAGCCTAGGTAGGACCGCGAACACCGGGGAGCTGTTTTTT. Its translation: CTSSLGRTANTGELFF. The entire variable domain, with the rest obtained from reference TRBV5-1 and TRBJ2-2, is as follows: KAGVTQTPRYLIKTRGQQVTLSCSPISGHRSVSWYQQTPGQGLQFLFEYFSETQRNKGNFPGRFSGRQFSNSRSEMNVSTLELGDSALYLCTSSLGRTANTGELFFGEGSRLTVL.

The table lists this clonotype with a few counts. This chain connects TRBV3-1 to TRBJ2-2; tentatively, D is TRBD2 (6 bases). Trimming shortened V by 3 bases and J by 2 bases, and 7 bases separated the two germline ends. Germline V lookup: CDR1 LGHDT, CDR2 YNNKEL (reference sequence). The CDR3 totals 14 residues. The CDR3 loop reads CASSQRGNTGELFF. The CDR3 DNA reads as TGTGCCAGCAGCCAGCGGGGAAACACCGGGGAGCTGTTTTTT.

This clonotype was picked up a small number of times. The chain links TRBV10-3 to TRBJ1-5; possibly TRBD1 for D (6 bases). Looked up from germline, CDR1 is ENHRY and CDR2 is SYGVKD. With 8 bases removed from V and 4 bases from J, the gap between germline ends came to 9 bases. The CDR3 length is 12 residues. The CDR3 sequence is CAIATGNQPQHF. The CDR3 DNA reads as TGTGCCATCGCAACAGGGAATCAGCCCCAGCATTTT.

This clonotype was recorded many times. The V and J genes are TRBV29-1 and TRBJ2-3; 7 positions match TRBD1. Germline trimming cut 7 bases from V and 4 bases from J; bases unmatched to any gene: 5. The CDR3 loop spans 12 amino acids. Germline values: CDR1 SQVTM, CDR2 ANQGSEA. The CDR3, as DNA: TGCAGCGCGCGACAGGGCCCAGATACGCAGTATTTT. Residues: CSARQGPDTQYF.

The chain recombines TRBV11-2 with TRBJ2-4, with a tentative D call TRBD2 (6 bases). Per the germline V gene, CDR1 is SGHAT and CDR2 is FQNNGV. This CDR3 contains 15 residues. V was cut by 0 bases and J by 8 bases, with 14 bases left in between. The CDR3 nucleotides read TGTGCCAGCAGCTTAGATCTGGGGGGTGCGGACATTCAGTACTTC. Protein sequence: CASSLDLGGADIQYF.

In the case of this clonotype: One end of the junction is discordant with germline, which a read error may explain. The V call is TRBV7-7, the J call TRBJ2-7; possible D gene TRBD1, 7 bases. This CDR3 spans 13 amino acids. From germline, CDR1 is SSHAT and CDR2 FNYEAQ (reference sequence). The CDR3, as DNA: TGTGCTAGCAGCCCCCAGGGGGGCCTCGAGCAGTACTTC. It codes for CASSPQGGLEQYF.

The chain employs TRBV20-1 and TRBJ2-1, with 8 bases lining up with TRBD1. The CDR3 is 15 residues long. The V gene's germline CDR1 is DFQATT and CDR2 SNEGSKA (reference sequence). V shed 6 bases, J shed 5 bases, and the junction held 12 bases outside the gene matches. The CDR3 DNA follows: TGCAGTGCAACCCCCGGGACAGGCTTGGACAATGAGCAGTTCTTC. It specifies CSATPGTGLDNEQFF.

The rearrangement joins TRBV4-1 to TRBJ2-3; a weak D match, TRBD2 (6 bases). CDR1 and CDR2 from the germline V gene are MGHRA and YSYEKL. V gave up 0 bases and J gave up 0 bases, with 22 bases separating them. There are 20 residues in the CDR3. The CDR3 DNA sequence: TGCGCCAGCAGCCAAGAAACCCCGGCCCCGGGACTGATCAGCACAGATACGCAGTATTTT. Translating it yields CASSQETPAPGLISTDTQYF.

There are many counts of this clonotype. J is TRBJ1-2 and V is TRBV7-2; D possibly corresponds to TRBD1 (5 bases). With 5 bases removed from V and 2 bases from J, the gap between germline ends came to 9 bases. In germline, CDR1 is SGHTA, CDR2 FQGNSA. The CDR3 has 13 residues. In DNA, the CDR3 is TGTGCCAGCAGCCGGGACTTCAACTATGGCTACACCTTC. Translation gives CASSRDFNYGYTF.